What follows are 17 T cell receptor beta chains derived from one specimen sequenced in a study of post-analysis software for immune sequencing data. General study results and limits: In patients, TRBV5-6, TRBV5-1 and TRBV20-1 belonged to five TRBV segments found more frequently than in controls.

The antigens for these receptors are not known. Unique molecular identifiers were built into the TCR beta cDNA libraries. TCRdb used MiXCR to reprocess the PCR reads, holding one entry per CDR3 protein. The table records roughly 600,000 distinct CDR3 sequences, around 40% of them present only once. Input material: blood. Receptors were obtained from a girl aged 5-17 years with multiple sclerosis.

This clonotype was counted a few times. DNA of the CDR3: TGTGCCAGCAGTGTAGACAGGGGGAGTCACAATGAGCAGTTCTTC. This translates into CASSVDRGSHNEQFF. The J gene is TRBJ2-1, the V gene TRBV6-4, with 9 bases lining up with TRBD1. Unmatched junction bases numbered 6, after V lost 4 bases and J lost 5 bases. This CDR3 contains 15 residues. CDR1 and CDR2 (germline): MRHNA, SNTAGT.

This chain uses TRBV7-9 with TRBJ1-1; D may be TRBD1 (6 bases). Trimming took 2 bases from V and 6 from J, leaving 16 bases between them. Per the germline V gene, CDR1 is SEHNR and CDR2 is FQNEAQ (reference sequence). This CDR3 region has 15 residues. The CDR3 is CASSLRAGVKPEAFF. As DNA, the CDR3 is TGTGCCAGCAGCTTACGGGCAGGGGTAAAACCTGAAGCTTTCTTT.

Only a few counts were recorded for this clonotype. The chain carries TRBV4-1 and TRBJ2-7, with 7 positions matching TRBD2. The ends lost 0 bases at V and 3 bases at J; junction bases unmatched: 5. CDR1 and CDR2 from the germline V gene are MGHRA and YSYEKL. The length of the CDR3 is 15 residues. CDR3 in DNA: TGCGCCAGCAGCCAAGAGCCAGCGGGGCGCTACGAGCAGTACTTC. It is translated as CASSQEPAGRYEQYF.

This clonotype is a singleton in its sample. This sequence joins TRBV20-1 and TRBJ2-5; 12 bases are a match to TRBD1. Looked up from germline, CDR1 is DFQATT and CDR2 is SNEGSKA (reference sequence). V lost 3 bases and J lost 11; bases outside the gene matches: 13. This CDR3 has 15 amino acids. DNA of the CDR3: TGCAGTGCTAGGGACCCGGGACAGGGGGCGCTTGAGCAGTACTTC. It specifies CSARDPGQGALEQYF.

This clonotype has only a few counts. This CDR3 reads CASSLGTASSYEQYF. In DNA form, the CDR3 reads TGCGCCAGCAGCTTGGGGACCGCTTCCTCCTACGAGCAGTACTTC. J is TRBJ2-7 and V is TRBV5-1, with D unclear. The CDR3 is 15 residues long. Germline CDR1 reads SGHRS; CDR2 reads YFSETQ. The V and J ends lost 0 bases and 0 bases respectively, with 10 bases between them.

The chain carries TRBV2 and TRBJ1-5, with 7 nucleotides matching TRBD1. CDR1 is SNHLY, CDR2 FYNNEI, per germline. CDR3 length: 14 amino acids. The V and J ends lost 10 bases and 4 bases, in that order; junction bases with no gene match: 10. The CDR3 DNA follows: TGTGCCACCGCCCCCGGGACAGCAAATCAGCCCCAGCATTTT. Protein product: CATAPGTANQPQHF.

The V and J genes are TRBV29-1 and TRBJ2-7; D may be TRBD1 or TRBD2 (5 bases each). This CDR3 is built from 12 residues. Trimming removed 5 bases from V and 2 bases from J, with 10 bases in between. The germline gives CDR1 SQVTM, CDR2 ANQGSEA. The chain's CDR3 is CSVLRGPYEQYF. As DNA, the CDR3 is TGCAGCGTTCTGAGGGGTCCCTACGAGCAGTACTTC.

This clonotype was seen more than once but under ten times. The CDR3 protein is CAISEGIDTQYF. CDR3 nucleotide sequence: TGTGCCATCAGTGAAGGGATAGATACGCAGTATTTT. The chain carries TRBV10-3 and TRBJ2-3; D not certain. The germline V gene has CDR1 ENHRY and CDR2 SYGVKD. V was shortened by 3 bases and J by 5 bases, with 6 bases between the two germline ends. The CDR3 consists of 12 residues.

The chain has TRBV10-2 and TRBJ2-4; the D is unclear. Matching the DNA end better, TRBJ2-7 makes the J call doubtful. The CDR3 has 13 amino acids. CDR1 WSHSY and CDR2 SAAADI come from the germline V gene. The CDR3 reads CASSEVRSNEQYF. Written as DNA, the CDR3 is TGCGCCAGCAGTGAGGTCAGAAGCAACGAGCAGTACTTC.

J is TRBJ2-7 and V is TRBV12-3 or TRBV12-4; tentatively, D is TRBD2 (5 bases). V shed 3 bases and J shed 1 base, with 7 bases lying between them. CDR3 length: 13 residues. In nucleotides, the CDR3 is TGTGCCAGCAGTTTCGGGAAGTCCTACGAGCAGTACTTC. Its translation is CASSFGKSYEQYF.

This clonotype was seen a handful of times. This CDR3 is CASSEGRGPPLSGANVLTF. The CDR3 DNA is TGTGCCAGCAGCGAAGGCAGGGGGCCACCCCTCTCTGGGGCCAACGTCCTGACTTTC. The chain links TRBV7-2 to TRBJ2-6; 8 bases fit TRBD1. Germline CDR1 reads SGHTA; CDR2 reads FQGNSA. The CDR3 spans 19 residues. V lost 5 bases, J lost 0 bases, and 12 bases stayed unmatched.

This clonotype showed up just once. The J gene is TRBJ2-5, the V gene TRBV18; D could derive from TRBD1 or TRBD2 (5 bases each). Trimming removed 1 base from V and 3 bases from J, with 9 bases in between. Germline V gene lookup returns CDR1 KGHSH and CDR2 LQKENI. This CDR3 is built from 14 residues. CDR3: CASSPRGFEETQYF. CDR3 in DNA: TGTGCCAGCTCACCACGGGGGTTCGAAGAGACCCAGTACTTC.

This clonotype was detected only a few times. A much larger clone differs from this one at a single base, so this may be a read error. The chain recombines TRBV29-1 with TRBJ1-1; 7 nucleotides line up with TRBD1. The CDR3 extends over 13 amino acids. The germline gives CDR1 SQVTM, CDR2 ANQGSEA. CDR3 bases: TGCAGCGCAGAGACAGGGCATAACATTGAAGCTTTCTTT. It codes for CSAETGHNIEAFF.

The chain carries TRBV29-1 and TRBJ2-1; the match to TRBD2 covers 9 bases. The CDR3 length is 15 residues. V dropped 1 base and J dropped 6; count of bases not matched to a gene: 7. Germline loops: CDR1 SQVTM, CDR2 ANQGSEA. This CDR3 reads CSVEGRLAGPNEQFF. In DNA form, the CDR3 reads TGCAGCGTTGAAGGCCGCCTAGCGGGGCCCAATGAGCAGTTCTTC.

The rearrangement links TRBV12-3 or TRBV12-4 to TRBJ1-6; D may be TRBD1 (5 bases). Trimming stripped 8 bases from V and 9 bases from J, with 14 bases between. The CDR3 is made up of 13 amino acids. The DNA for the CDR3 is TGTGCCAGCGGCCCTAATGGGGGTTCACCCCTCCACTTT. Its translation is CASGPNGGSPLHF.

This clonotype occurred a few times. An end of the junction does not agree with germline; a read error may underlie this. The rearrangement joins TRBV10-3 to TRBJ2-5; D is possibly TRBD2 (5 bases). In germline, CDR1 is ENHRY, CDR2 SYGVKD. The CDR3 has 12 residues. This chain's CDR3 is CAIGEGQETQYF. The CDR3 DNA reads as TGTGCCATCGGTGAGGGCCAGGAGACCCAGTACTTC.

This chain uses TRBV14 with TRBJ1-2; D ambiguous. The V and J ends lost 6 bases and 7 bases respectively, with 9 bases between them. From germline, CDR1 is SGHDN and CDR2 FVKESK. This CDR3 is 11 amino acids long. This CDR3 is CASRQAGGYTF. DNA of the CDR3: TGTGCCAGCAGGCAGGCTGGTGGCTACACCTTC.